This T cell receptor (beta chain) is from a study of T-cell reconstitution after alpha-beta-depleted transplantation in children. Overall study results and limits: The main origin of T-cell counts and diversity one year after transplant was newly produced T cells. Reportedly, alpha-beta T cells present about two months post-transplant originated from several hundred expanded clones of graft origin.

This CDR3 region has 15 residues. Between the trimmed V and J ends, which lost 3 bases and 0 bases, there was a span of 9 bases. CDR1 SGHAT and CDR2 FQNNGV come from the germline V gene. Unique molecular identifiers were incorporated during preparation of the TCRbeta library. Each CDR3 protein gets one entry after TCRdb re-called the PCR reads with MiXCR. The table includes roughly 49,000 distinct CDR3 sequences, around 8.8% detected once. In this sample, this clonotype turned up many times. Its antigen is as yet unknown. This receptor was obtained from a male patient aged 2 to 9 who had a stem cell transplant for chronic granulomatous disease, so the T cells may come from the graft donor. The source material was PBMCs, mostly from graft donor cells, sampled 60 days after TCRalphabeta/CD19-depleted stem cell transplant. The chain links TRBV11-2 to TRBJ1-3; D may be TRBD1 (6 bases). In nucleotides, the CDR3 is TGTGCCAGCAGCTTCGGACAGTTCTCTGGAAACACCATATATTTT. Translating gives CASSFGQFSGNTIYF.